This T cell receptor beta chain was recovered during a study of T cells in Graves' hyperthyroidism and ophthalmopathy. Study background: Peripheral blood collection took place at initial diagnosis, before any treatment.

Hyperthyroidism was newly diagnosed in patients aged 18 to 65 (duration under 2 months). At least ten counts were recorded for this clonotype. Its antigen remains unidentified. Study conclusions and caveats: Appearing also in blood were most of the thyroid clonotypes expanded above 0.001.

The TCR beta CDR3 regions underwent amplification using RNA transcripts as the source. HTBI primers were the set used in a first-round RT-PCR of the TCR CDR3. TCRdb recomputed calls from the multiplex PCR reads with MiXCR, one row per CDR3 protein. The sample lists nearly 750,000 distinct CDR3 sequences, just over 35% occurring once. The source is a middle-aged woman with Graves' hyperthyroidism. Sample: blood.

In DNA form, the CDR3 reads TGTGCCAGCAGCCTGGATAGGGGAACTGAAGCTTTCTTT. Its protein product is CASSLDRGTEAFF. The genes are TRBV7-9 and TRBJ1-1; TRBD1 is a possible D gene (5 bases). This CDR3 contains 13 residues. Germline loops: CDR1 SEHNR, CDR2 FQNEAQ (reference sequence). The ends were cut back, 5 bases at V and 5 bases at J, with 12 bases in the middle.